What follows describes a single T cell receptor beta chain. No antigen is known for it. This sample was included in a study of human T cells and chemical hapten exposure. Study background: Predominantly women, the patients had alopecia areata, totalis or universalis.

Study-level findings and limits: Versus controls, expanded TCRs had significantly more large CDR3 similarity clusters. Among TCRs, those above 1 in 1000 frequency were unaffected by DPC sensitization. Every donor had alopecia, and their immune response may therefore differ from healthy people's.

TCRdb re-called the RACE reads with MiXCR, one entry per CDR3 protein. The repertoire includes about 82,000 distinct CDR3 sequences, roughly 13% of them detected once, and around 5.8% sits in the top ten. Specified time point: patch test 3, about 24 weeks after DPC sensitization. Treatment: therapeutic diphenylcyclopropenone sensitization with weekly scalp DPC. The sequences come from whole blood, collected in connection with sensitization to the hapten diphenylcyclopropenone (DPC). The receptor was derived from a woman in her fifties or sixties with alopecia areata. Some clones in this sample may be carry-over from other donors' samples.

The CDR3 sequence: CASSLGAWHSPLHF. The CDR3 bases are TGTGCCAGCAGTTTGGGTGCCTGGCATTCACCCCTCCACTTT. This chain connects TRBV28 to TRBJ1-6, with D hard to call. The CDR3 spans 14 residues. Trimming took 3 bases from V and 8 from J, leaving 11 bases between them. CDR1 and CDR2 from the germline V gene are MDHEN and SYDVKM.